This T cell receptor (beta chain) was profiled in a study of graft-versus-host responses after intestinal transplantation. Across the whole study: Transplant types were multivisceral, liver-intestinal, or isolated intestinal. Anti-thymocyte globulin induction was given to all recipients, followed by tacrolimus and steroids for around three years. Study-level findings and limits: Some patients had graft-donor T cell macrochimerism, and their allografts showed high graft-versus-host to host-versus-graft clonal ratios. Marrow from the recipient contained GvH clones, some of which had appeared first in ileum or blood.

Sequencing was performed with immunoSEQ multiplex PCR; in TCRdb, only in-frame clones are kept and a portion is missing. The sample lists just under 85,000 clones, around 90% occurring once. Germline CDR1 is SGHRS and CDR2 is YFSETQ. CDR3 length: 16 amino acids. J gave up 2 bases and V 3 bases, and 7 bases lay outside the gene matches. On this clone: Antigen: not known.

This clonotype originated in a human donor who was the organ donor for an intestinal transplant. Sequencing used unstimulated CD8+ T cells sorted from spleen or lymph node cells, obtained before transplant. This rearrangement joins TRBV5-1 to TRBJ2-3; 9 positions agree with TRBD2. CDR3 nucleotide sequence: TGCGCCAGCAGCTCCTGGCGGGGGGGCGTCACAGATACGCAGTATTTT. Amino acids: CASSSWRGGVTDTQYF.